This T cell receptor beta chain was identified during a study of OX40 agonist ivuxolimab in advanced cancers. For the study in its entirety: Ivuxolimab was an agonistic, fully human IgG2 monoclonal antibody directed against OX40 (CD134), a costimulatory receptor. Patients were allowed to have had prior anti-PD-1, anti-PD-L1 or anti-CTLA-4 therapy, and 40% of the dose-escalation patients had previously received checkpoint inhibitors. In the dose-escalation cohort, approximately 80% of patients were male, and the mean age was 60 years with a range of roughly 20 to 85. Intravenous ivuxolimab was administered to patients every 2 weeks at six dose levels: 0.01, 0.1, 0.3, 1.5, 3 and 10 mg/kg. The paper describes the monotherapy dose-escalation part (N ≈ 50 patients) of the phase I trial of ivuxolimab. The point of sequencing TCRbeta in the periphery was to test whether ivuxolimab changed TCR sequence diversity and drove clonal T-cell expansion. Partial responses were achieved by three dose-escalation patients, of whom one had hepatocellular carcinoma and two had cutaneous melanoma. Of the 50 to 55 patients in dose escalation, about 20 had hepatocellular carcinoma, some 15 had melanoma, 9 had renal cell carcinoma and 9 had head and neck cancer.

Trimming at the junction amounts to 8 bases on V and 5 bases on J, and the germline ends lie 15 bases apart. Measured from the cysteine to the phenylalanine, the CDR3 is 14 residues long. Only CDR3 DNA is held: 42 bases, read in frame from base 1. The CDR1 and CDR2 encoded by the germline V gene are MNHNS and SASEGT. The trial excluded patients who had a history of autoimmune disease or who were on systemic immunosuppression. Peripheral blood for TCR sequencing was collected from all dose cohorts at baseline, on cycle 4 day 1, and on cycle 7 day 1. Samples were obtained from an open-label, multicenter, first-in-human phase I dose-escalation trial of ivuxolimab. Adults with locally advanced or metastatic melanoma, renal cell, hepatocellular, or head and neck squamous cell carcinoma were enrolled in the trial. CD4+ and CD8+ T cells were sorted separately from peripheral blood before TCR sequencing.

Results the study describes overall, beyond this receptor: The antigen specificity of the clonally expanded peripheral T cells was not determined. After ivuxolimab, expanded clones were on average more numerous among CD8+ T cells than among CD4+ T cells. At doses of 0.1 to 3.0 mg/kg, clonal expansion of both CD4+ and CD8+ blood T cells was observed from baseline to week 6. Low levels of normalized T-cell clonal expansion were also shown by some nonresponding patients. Partial responders in the 0.1-3.0 mg/kg groups had among the lowest normalized peripheral clonal expansion, especially among CD8+ T cells.

In the case of this clone: The target of this receptor is not known. No base-level quality is on record; no much larger clone is a single base apart.

Genomic DNA was isolated from the sorted cells so that the TCRbeta CDR3 region could be sequenced. The immunoSEQ Assay was used for sequencing of TCRbeta CDR3 regions. The clones in this table, taken by TCRdb from immuneACCESS, are in-frame only. Not every clone is retained; where verified, under half of the shortfall comes from an unresolved V gene, and the cause of the rest is unknown. This sample lists roughly 65,000 clones; around 89% were detected once. The ten largest clones capture approximately 10% of the sample. The source material was CD4+ or CD8+ T cells sorted from blood, sampled in a trial of the OX40 agonist ivuxolimab. The chain was built from TRBV6-1 and TRBJ2-2; the D region possibly corresponds to TRBD2 (6 bases align). The receptor's source is an adult with an advanced solid tumor such as melanoma, head and neck, liver or kidney cancer. This receptor carries the CDR3 CASLYLAGTGELFF. Here is the DNA: TGTGCCAGCCTCTACCTCGCGGGGACCGGGGAGCTGTTTTTT.